The 2 T cell receptor beta chains presented below share a single source sample, sequenced in a study of blood T cell repertoires in COVID-19. Repertoires were generated with immunoSEQ multiplex PCR, while TCRdb's copy carries only in-frame clones and drops some. The sample carries over 70,000 clones, 80% to 95% recorded once. The sequencing input was peripheral blood. These receptors came from a human donor with active COVID-19. The donor label of this sample is uncertain.

The V gene is TRBV5-1, the J gene TRBJ2-3; 12 bases are a match to TRBD2. The CDR3 consists of 20 residues. Germline V gives CDR1 SGHRS, CDR2 YFSETQ. Trimming removed 0 bases from V and 3 bases from J; junction bases left unmatched: 14. The CDR3 coding sequence is TGCGCCAGCAGCTTGGGCCTAGCGCGGACTAGCGGGATGGTAACAGATACGCAGTATTTT. This encodes CASSLGLARTSGMVTDTQYF. The variable domain in full, with the rest retrieved from reference TRBV5-1 and TRBJ2-3, is KAGVTQTPRYLIKTRGQQVTLSCSPISGHRSVSWYQQTPGQGLQFLFEYFSETQRNKGNFPGRFSGRQFSNSRSEMNVSTLELGDSALYLCASSLGLARTSGMVTDTQYFGPGTRLTVL.

This chain uses TRBV4-3 with TRBJ1-2; D is perhaps TRBD1 (6 bases). CDR1 is LGHNA, CDR2 YSLEER, per germline. V was clipped by 0 bases and J by 7 bases, with 12 bases between them. The CDR3 contains 14 residues. CDR3 sequence (DNA): TGCGCCAGCAGCCAAGATAGTCAGGGGCCTGGCTACACCTTC. The encoded protein is CASSQDSQGPGYTF.